These 20 T cell receptor beta chains were all obtained from the same sample, sequenced in a study of T-cell memory formation after mild COVID-19. TCRdb analysed the 5' RACE reads with MiXCR anew, one entry per CDR3 protein. This sample yields over 95,000 distinct CDR3 sequences, of which about 20% are seen a single time; roughly 40% belongs to the top ten. Sequences were obtained from PBMCs or a T cell subset sorted from them (not recorded which). All receptors come from a man aged 18 to 30 who had mild COVID-19 (a few samples of this study predate the infection). Cell type and time point are not known.

This rearrangement joins TRBV7-2 to TRBJ1-1; D remains ambiguous. The V and J ends lost 2 bases and 8 bases respectively, with 9 bases between them. The CDR3 runs 12 residues. Germline CDR1 and CDR2: SGHTA and FQGNSA. The CDR3 spells CASSLFYAEAFF. The CDR3 region has the DNA TGTGCCAGCAGCTTATTTTATGCCGAAGCTTTCTTT.

The gene calls are TRBV7-2 and TRBJ2-1; D might be TRBD2 (6 bases). The length of the CDR3 is 14 residues. V dropped 1 base and J dropped 7 bases, with 11 bases sitting between them. Germline assignment: CDR1 SGHTA and CDR2 FQGNSA. In DNA, the CDR3 is TGTGCCAGCAGCTTAGATGCGGGGTCGAATGAGCAGTTCTTC. Translation gives CASSLDAGSNEQFF.

V gene TRBV7-9 combines with J gene TRBJ2-5, with D possibly TRBD2 on 5 matching bases. CDR3 size: 11 residues. Germline CDR1 and CDR2: SEHNR and FQNEAQ (reference sequence). The CDR3 coding sequence is TGTGACAGTAGGAGGCAAGAGACCCAGTACTTC. This sequence encodes CDSRRQETQYF.

This chain joins TRBV7-9 and TRBJ2-2; 8 nucleotides match TRBD1. Per germline, CDR1 SEHNR and CDR2 FQNEAQ (reference sequence). This CDR3 has 16 residues. The V segment lost 5 bases and the J segment 3 bases; nucleotides outside the gene matches: 8. CDR3 DNA: TGTGCCAGCAGCGATTCCGGGACAGGATACACCGGGGAGCTGTTTTTT. It translates to CASSDSGTGYTGELFF.

The sample holds a few counts of this clonotype. The rearrangement uses TRBV6-5 and TRBJ2-5; tentative D call: TRBD2 (6 bases). The CDR3 sequence is 16 residues long. Per germline, CDR1 MNHEY and CDR2 SVGAGI. Trimming removed 5 bases from V and 4 bases from J, with 20 bases in between. For the CDR3, the DNA is TGTGCCAGCAGTCTTCGCGGGACTCAAGTAGGAGAGACCCAGTACTTC. This encodes CASSLRGTQVGETQYF.

This chain connects TRBV7-2 to TRBJ2-1; D possibly matches TRBD1 or TRBD2 (6 bases each). CDR1 SGHTA and CDR2 FQGNSA come from the germline V gene. This CDR3 region has 14 residues. V lost 5 bases and J 9 bases, leaving 17 bases between the germline ends. The CDR3 protein is CASSPVGAGLEQFF. The CDR3 nucleotides read TGTGCCAGCAGCCCCGTGGGGGCGGGGCTTGAGCAGTTCTTC.

The chain couples TRBV10-2 to TRBJ1-2; D is uncertain. CDR1 is WSHSY and CDR2 is SAAADI in the germline V gene. The CDR3 extends over 13 amino acids. Trimming pared 0 bases from V and 6 bases from J, leaving 8 bases between. CDR3 region: CASSESTYDGYTF. The CDR3 bases are TGCGCCAGCAGTGAGTCCACCTACGATGGCTACACCTTC.

This chain links TRBV27 with TRBJ2-7; 8 positions agree with TRBD1. V was pared by 8 bases and J by 0 bases, with 6 bases of the junction left unmatched. CDR1 MNHEY and CDR2 SMNVEV come from the germline V gene (reference sequence). The CDR3 is 14 residues long. The DNA of the CDR3 is TGTGCCAGCCAGCTGACAGGGGCCTCCTACGAGCAGTACTTC. It yields the protein CASQLTGASYEQYF.

V and J are TRBV9 and TRBJ2-1, with 11 bases lining up with TRBD1. Trimming removed 6 bases from V and 7 bases from J; junction bases left unmatched: 18. Germline V CDR1 and CDR2: SGDLS, YYNGEE. There are 18 residues in the CDR3. This CDR3 reads CASTRSGTVGTGGNEQFF. In DNA, the CDR3 is TGTGCCAGCACCCGTAGCGGGACCGTAGGGACAGGGGGAAATGAGCAGTTCTTC. The variable domain in full, completed from reference TRBV9 and TRBJ2-1, reads DSGVTQTPKHLITATGQRVTLRCSPRSGDLSVYWYQQSLDQGLQFLIQYYNGEERAKGNILERFSAQQFPDLHSELNLSSLELGDSALYFCASTRSGTVGTGGNEQFFGPGTRLTVL.

This clonotype was seen a few times. This chain links TRBV19 with TRBJ2-7; D gene ambiguous. Deletions cut 4 bases from V and 1 base from J, with 8 bases between. Germline-derived CDR1 and CDR2 are LNHDA and SQIVND (reference sequence). This CDR3 has 13 residues. CDR3 protein: CASSNGVSYEQYF. For the CDR3, the DNA is TGTGCCAGTAGTAATGGGGTATCCTACGAGCAGTACTTC.

J is TRBJ2-4 and V is TRBV7-9; D is ambiguous. This CDR3 comprises 13 residues. The V end was cut by 5 bases, the J end by 5 bases, with 10 bases between. The germline V gene encodes CDR1 SEHNR and CDR2 FQNEAQ (reference sequence). Here the CDR3 DNA reads TGTGCCAGCAGCCCGGTGACCCAAAACATTCAGTACTTC. Its protein product is CASSPVTQNIQYF.

V gene TRBV6-5 combines with J gene TRBJ2-1; D is uncertain. In germline, CDR1 is MNHEY, CDR2 SVGAGI. Trimming stripped 0 bases from V and 6 bases from J, with 9 bases between. The CDR3 consists of 14 residues. The CDR3 loop is CASSYSWVGNEQFF. The DNA of the CDR3 is TGTGCCAGCAGTTACTCATGGGTGGGCAATGAGCAGTTCTTC.

In this sample, this clonotype turned up a few times. The rearrangement links TRBV29-1 to TRBJ2-7, with D possibly matching TRBD1 (5 bases). Germline V gene sequence: CDR1 SQVTM, CDR2 ANQGSEA. The CDR3 runs to 15 residues. Trimming left V 0 bases short and J 2 bases short, with 14 bases between. CDR3 bases: TGCAGCGTTGAAGACAGACAGACCCCCACCTACGAGCAGTACTTC. As protein: CSVEDRQTPTYEQYF.

The rearrangement uses TRBV6-1 and TRBJ2-7; 9 positions match TRBD2. Germline CDR1 and CDR2: MNHNS and SASEGT. The CDR3 is made up of 15 amino acids. V trimming: 1 base; J trimming: 0 bases; junction bases outside the gene matches: 1. The CDR3 protein is CASSEDSGSSYEQYV. The CDR3 DNA sequence: TGTGCCAGCAGTGAAGATAGCGGGAGCTCCTACGAGCAGTACGTC.

The gene calls are TRBV3-1 and TRBJ2-1; D is unresolved. The ends were cut back, 0 bases at V and 11 bases at J, with 8 bases in the middle. The germline V gene has CDR1 LGHDT and CDR2 YNNKEL (reference sequence). This CDR3 spans 12 amino acids. The CDR3 DNA reads as TGTGCCAGCAGCCAAGATGGGATCAAGCAGTTCTTC. This gives the protein CASSQDGIKQFF.

This clonotype was observed once. CDR3 residues: CASSLVGGENTEAFF. CDR3 DNA sequence: TGCGCCAGCAGCCTTGTGGGGGGGGAGAACACTGAAGCTTTCTTT. This rearrangement joins TRBV4-1 to TRBJ1-1; a weak D match, TRBD1 (5 bases). The CDR3 totals 15 residues. V lost 4 bases to trimming and J lost 1 base, with 13 bases between them. Germline CDR1 reads MGHRA; CDR2 reads YSYEKL.

The chain recombines TRBV29-1 with TRBJ1-2; D is uncertain. V was clipped by 0 bases and J by 2 bases, with 10 bases between them. This CDR3 is built from 14 residues. In germline, CDR1 is SQVTM, CDR2 ANQGSEA. The CDR3, as DNA: TGCAGCGTTGAAGATGGTCACGGGAACTATGGCTACACCTTC. Translation gives CSVEDGHGNYGYTF.

This chain uses TRBV25-1 with TRBJ2-2; TRBD2 matches 8 bases. V was pared by 4 bases and J by 3 bases, with 4 bases of the junction left unmatched. The CDR3 consists of 15 residues. Germline lookup yields CDR1 MGHDK and CDR2 SYGVNS. CDR3 amino acids: CASSVTAGDTGELFF. For the CDR3, the DNA is TGTGCCAGCAGTGTAACAGCGGGGGACACCGGGGAGCTGTTTTTT.

The gene calls are TRBV7-9 and TRBJ2-3, with 12 nucleotides matching TRBD2. The CDR3 sequence is 16 residues long. V dropped 5 bases and J dropped 2; count of bases not matched to a gene: 5. CDR1 is SEHNR and CDR2 is FQNEAQ in the germline V gene (reference sequence). The chain's CDR3 is CASSHGTSGSTDTQYF. In DNA form, the CDR3 reads TGTGCCAGCAGCCACGGGACTAGCGGGTCCACAGATACGCAGTATTTT.

This clonotype was picked up a small number of times. The V call is TRBV7-9, the J call TRBJ2-5; D may match TRBD1 or TRBD2 (5 bases each). V lost 5 bases and J lost 0, with 19 bases in between. This CDR3 has 17 residues. Germline V gene data show CDR1 as SEHNR and CDR2 as FQNEAQ (reference sequence). The CDR3 DNA reads as TGTGCCAGCAGCCACGGCGGGCAGGGCCTGTACCAAGAGACCCAGTACTTC. Its protein product is CASSHGGQGLYQETQYF.